This TCR beta chain was sequenced in a study of circulating and synovial CD4+ cells in juvenile arthritis. This table comes from immunoSEQ multiplex PCR, and its TCRdb copy is limited to in-frame clones, with some not included. The sample lists tens of thousands of clones, about 95% occurring once. Broader study findings: These blood cells shared more CDR3 sequences with synovium than bulk blood. Deeper sequencing increased measured overlap with synovial clonotypes. Bulk blood CD4 repertoires were more diverse than these.

Sequenced samples came from active juvenile idiopathic arthritis patients. Germline CDR1 reads MNHEY; CDR2 reads SMNVEV (reference sequence). The CDR3 has 14 amino acids. V lost 6 bases and J lost 10, with 16 bases in between. Worth noting for this clone: Its target is not known.

The sample was CD4+ T cells from blood. This clonotype was obtained from a human donor with juvenile idiopathic arthritis. The J gene is TRBJ1-6, the V gene TRBV27; tentatively, D is TRBD1 (5 bases). The CDR3 DNA reads TGTGCCAGCAGCTTAACCAAGGGGAACTCACCCCTCCACTTT. Translation: CASSLTKGNSPLHF.